This T cell receptor delta chain is drawn from a study of γδ T cells in repeated Plasmodium falciparum infection. At the level of the study: Age- and gender-matched Australian children served as comparison for malaria-exposed Malian children.

This clone occurred a few times. Its antigen is unknown. This DNA translates differently at residue 20 from the TCRdb protein, which is that of a much larger clone; a read error is likely, and the protein shown is the DNA's own translation. TCRdb reanalysed the multiplex PCR reads with CATT. The table shows 45,000 to 70,000 delta-chain clones, with 1.7% occurring only once. Vgamma9/Vdelta2+ and Vdelta2-negative gammadelta T cells were flow-sorted from PBMC for bulk sequencing. Per germline, CDR1 TSWWSYY and CDR2 QGS. The CDR3 covers 22 residues. Study results and caveats: Many TCRgamma sequences overlapped between individuals in stable Vgamma9/Vdelta2+ repertoires. Waves of new clonotype selection appeared after repeated controlled infections in Vdelta2-negative, largely Vdelta1+, gammadelta T cells. Donors in Mali lived in a small rural village, largely one ethnic group.

The sequenced material came from gamma-delta T cells from blood. This TCR came from a pool of human donors (malaria-infected and uninfected, not separated). The gene calls are TRDV1 and TRDJ1, with D perhaps matching TRDD2 (6 bases). In nucleotides, the CDR3 is TGTGCTCTCGGGAAGACCCCATTCTTCCTCACCAATTTAGCGTCTCCAACCGATAAATTCATCTTT. It specifies CALGKTPFFLTNLASPTDKFIF.